A selection of T cell receptor beta chains follows, all from one sample in a study of cytomegalovirus exposure and HLA in healthy donors. The repertoire was sequenced with immunoSEQ multiplex PCR; TCRdb's copy has only in-frame clones and lacks some. Among under 200,000 clones, 75% to 95% were seen once, and the ten largest hold 3% to 3.5%. Sample: PBMCs. The source of these receptors is a woman aged 18-29 years in good health and CMV-seropositive. CDR3s include the opening cysteine and the closing phenylalanine or tryptophan. The order of the fields is V gene, clone size, D gene, J gene, CDR3 length, CDR3 protein, CDR3 DNA. The D gene is left open where the match is weak. The size field is filled for only some rows; it gives once, few, many or a size class.

V: TRBV5-1
size: -
D: TRBD1
J: TRBJ2-5
length: 14
CDR3: CASSLGQGSETQYF
DNA: TGCGCCAGCAGCTTGGGACAGGGAAGCGAGACCCAGTACTTC

V: TRBV6-5
size: -
D: TRBD1
J: TRBJ1-3
length: 14
CDR3: CASSLDRGGDTIYF
DNA: TGTGCCAGCAGCCTTGACAGGGGCGGGGACACCATATATTTT

V: TRBV16
size: -
D: -
J: TRBJ1-1
length: 12
CDR3: CASSHGPGEAFF
DNA: TGTGCCAGCAGCCATGGGCCCGGTGAAGCTTTCTTT

V: TRBV19
size: -
D: -
J: TRBJ2-4
length: 13
CDR3: CASQEGTLNIQYF
DNA: TGTGCCAGCCAAGAGGGAACCTTAAACATTCAGTACTTC

V: TRBV9
size: -
D: TRBD1
J: TRBJ2-7
length: 16
CDR3: CASSVFDRASSYEQYF
DNA: TGTGCCAGCAGCGTGTTCGACAGGGCCTCCTCCTACGAGCAGTACTTC

V: TRBV9
size: -
D: TRBD1
J: TRBJ1-1
length: 16
CDR3: CASSVGTGSRNTEAFF
DNA: TGTGCCAGCAGCGTAGGGACAGGGAGCAGGAACACTGAAGCTTTCTTT

V: TRBV18
size: -
D: -
J: TRBJ2-7
length: 12
CDR3: CASSPVGYEQYF
DNA: TGTGCCAGCTCACCGGTCGGCTACGAGCAGTACTTC

V: TRBV19
size: -
D: TRBD1
J: TRBJ2-2
length: 18
CDR3: CASRTGTGGYGSTGELFF
DNA: TGTGCCAGTAGGACCGGGACAGGGGGCTATGGGAGCACCGGGGAGCTGTTTTTT

V: TRBV10-2
size: once
D: TRBD1
J: TRBJ2-3
length: 12
CDR3: CASKAGGDTQYF
DNA: TGCGCCAGCAAGGCAGGGGGAGATACGCAGTATTTT

V: TRBV2
size: -
D: -
J: TRBJ1-5
length: 13
CDR3: CASRPQNNQPQHF
DNA: TGTGCCAGCAGGCCCCAGAACAATCAGCCCCAGCATTTT

V: TRBV5-6
size: -
D: TRBD1
J: TRBJ2-5
length: 16
CDR3: CASSLGETGGKETQYF
DNA: TGTGCCAGCAGCTTGGGTGAGACAGGGGGCAAAGAGACCCAGTACTTC

V: TRBV4-3
size: -
D: -
J: TRBJ2-3
length: 14
CDR3: CASSQGHRADTQYF
DNA: TGCGCCAGCAGCCAAGGCCACAGGGCAGATACGCAGTATTTT

V: TRBV5-4
size: -
D: -
J: TRBJ1-5
length: 11
CDR3: CASSLLQPQHF
DNA: TGTGCCAGCAGCTTGCTACAGCCCCAGCATTTT

V: TRBV5-1
size: -
D: -
J: TRBJ2-7
length: 15
CDR3: CASSFYPDSSYEQYF
DNA: TGCGCCAGCAGCTTCTACCCCGACAGCTCCTACGAGCAGTACTTC

V: TRBV18
size: -
D: -
J: TRBJ2-1
length: 13
CDR3: CASSLTSYNEQFF
DNA: TGTGCCAGCTCACTAACTTCCTACAATGAGCAGTTCTTC

V: TRBV7-8
size: -
D: TRBD2
J: TRBJ2-5
length: 14
CDR3: CASSLRTREETQYF
DNA: TGTGCCAGCAGCTTACGGACTAGAGAAGAGACCCAGTACTTC

V: TRBV28
size: few
D: TRBD2
J: TRBJ2-1
length: 13
CDR3: CASTTSGRDEQFF
DNA: TGTGCCAGCACAACTAGCGGGAGGGATGAGCAGTTCTTC

V: TRBV28
size: -
D: -
J: TRBJ1-4
length: 15
CDR3: CASSLPGATNEKLFF
DNA: TGTGCCAGCAGCCTCCCAGGGGCAACTAATGAAAAACTGTTTTTT

V: TRBV5-1
size: -
D: -
J: TRBJ1-1
length: 12
CDR3: CASSSPGEGAFF
DNA: TGCGCCAGCAGCTCCCCAGGGGAGGGAGCTTTCTTT

V: TRBV12-5
size: -
D: TRBD2
J: TRBJ2-1
length: 17
CDR3: CASGLVPSGFPYNEQFF
DNA: TGTGCTAGTGGTTTGGTACCTAGCGGGTTTCCCTACAATGAGCAGTTCTTC

V: TRBV2
size: -
D: TRBD1
J: TRBJ1-1
length: 14
CDR3: CASLIRQGGTEAFF
DNA: TGTGCCAGCCTGATTCGACAGGGCGGAACTGAAGCTTTCTTT

V: TRBV5-6
size: once
D: TRBD1
J: TRBJ1-4
length: 14
CDR3: CASSNPGGHEKLFF
DNA: TGTGCCAGCAGTAACCCAGGGGGCCATGAAAAACTGTTTTTT

V: TRBV15
size: once
D: -
J: TRBJ2-1
length: 13
CDR3: CATSRDRGGEQFF
DNA: TGTGCCACCAGCAGAGATAGGGGGGGCGAGCAGTTCTTC

V: TRBV5-1
size: -
D: TRBD1
J: TRBJ1-2
length: 13
CDR3: CASSSRDSLGYTF
DNA: TGCGCCAGCAGCTCCCGGGACAGTCTTGGCTACACCTTC

V: TRBV2
size: -
D: -
J: TRBJ2-1
length: 17
CDR3: CASSEHVAASIYNEQFF
DNA: TGTGCCAGCAGTGAACACGTGGCGGCTTCAATTTACAATGAGCAGTTCTTC

V: TRBV19
size: -
D: -
J: TRBJ2-7
length: 14
CDR3: CASSGHISMDEQYF
DNA: TGTGCCAGTAGCGGACACATCTCGATGGACGAGCAGTACTTC